Here is one T cell receptor (beta chain) with its context. This entry is derived from a study of blood T cell repertoires in COVID-19. As for the study in general: Acute and convalescent COVID-19 specimens originated in the United States, Italy and Spain. Sources were T cells, B-cell-depleted T cells, or PBMCs; the material itself was cDNA or gDNA.

CDR3 size: 14 residues. The trim removed 5 bases at V and 8 bases at J, leaving 6 bases unmatched. Germline CDR1 and CDR2: LNHDA and SQIVND (reference sequence). As originally analysed: Estimated nucleated cell counts came from reference gene primer amplification. Sequencing used immunoSEQ multiplex PCR; TCRdb keeps in-frame clones, though not all of them. The V and J calls and the clone size are those of that table, but D and trimming were determined from the DNA. The sample lists under 350,000 clones, more than 75% seen once, with 1% to 1.5% in the top ten. The chain employs TRBV19 and TRBJ2-4; 10 bases agree with TRBD2. The TCR sequence derives from a man in his 70s with acute or convalescent COVID-19. The sample comprised peripheral blood. CDR3 residues: CASSPTSGTDIQYF. CDR3 sequence (DNA): TGTGCCAGTAGTCCAACTAGCGGGACTGACATTCAGTACTTC.